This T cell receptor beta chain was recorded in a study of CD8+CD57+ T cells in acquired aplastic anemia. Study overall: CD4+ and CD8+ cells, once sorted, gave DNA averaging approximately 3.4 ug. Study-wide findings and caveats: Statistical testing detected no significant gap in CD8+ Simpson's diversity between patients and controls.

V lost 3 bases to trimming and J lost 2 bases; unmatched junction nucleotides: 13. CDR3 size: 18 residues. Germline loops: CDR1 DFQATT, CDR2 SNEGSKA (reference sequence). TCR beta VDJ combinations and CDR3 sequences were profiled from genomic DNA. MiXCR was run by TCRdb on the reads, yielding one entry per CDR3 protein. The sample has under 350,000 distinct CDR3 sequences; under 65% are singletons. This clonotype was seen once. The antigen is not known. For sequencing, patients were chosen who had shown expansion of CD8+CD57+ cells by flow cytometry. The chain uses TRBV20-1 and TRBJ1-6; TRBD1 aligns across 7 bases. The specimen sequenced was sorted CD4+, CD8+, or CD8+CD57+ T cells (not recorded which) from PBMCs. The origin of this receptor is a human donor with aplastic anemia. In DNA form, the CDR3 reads TGCAGTGCTAGCTCAAGACAGGGTCCTTACACCTATAATTCACCCCTCCACTTT. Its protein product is CSASSRQGPYTYNSPLHF.